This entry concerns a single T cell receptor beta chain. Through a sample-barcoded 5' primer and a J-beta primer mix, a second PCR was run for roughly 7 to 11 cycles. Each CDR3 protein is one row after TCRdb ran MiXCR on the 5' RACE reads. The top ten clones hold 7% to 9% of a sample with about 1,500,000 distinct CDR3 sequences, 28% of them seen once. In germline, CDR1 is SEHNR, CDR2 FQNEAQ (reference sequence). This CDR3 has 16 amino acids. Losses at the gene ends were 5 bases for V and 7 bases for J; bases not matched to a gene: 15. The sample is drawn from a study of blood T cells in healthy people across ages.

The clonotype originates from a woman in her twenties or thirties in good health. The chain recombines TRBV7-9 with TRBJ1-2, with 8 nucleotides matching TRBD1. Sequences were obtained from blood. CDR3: CASSPLTTTGVSGYTF. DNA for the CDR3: TGTGCCAGCAGCCCCTTAACCACGACAGGGGTTAGTGGCTACACCTTC.